Included here is one T cell receptor (beta chain) sequence, with context. The antigen remains unidentified. Trimming cost V 3 bases and J 1 base, with 9 bases left between them. The CDR3 runs 14 residues. CDR1 and CDR2 (germline): SGHNT, YYREEE (reference sequence). This sample was included in a study of beta chain features in type 1 diabetes. General study points: TCRB CDR3s from Type 1 diabetes patients were moderately but significantly shorter in all four CD4+ subsets.

Expressed TCRB transcripts got sequenced, as all isolated RNA was reverse transcribed. Method: immunoSEQ multiplex PCR; TCRdb's copy keeps in-frame clones and lacks some. The sample gives about 160,000 clones, roughly 65% of which show up once; 0.08% to 0.1% is in the top ten. The source material was naive CD4+ T cells from blood. This receptor was identified in a man aged 25-45 years with type 1 diabetes. This chain connects TRBV5-4 to TRBJ2-3, with D possibly matching TRBD2 (5 bases). CDR3 loop: CASSYWTGTDTQYF. CDR3 in DNA: TGTGCCAGCAGCTATTGGACTGGCACAGATACGCAGTATTTT.